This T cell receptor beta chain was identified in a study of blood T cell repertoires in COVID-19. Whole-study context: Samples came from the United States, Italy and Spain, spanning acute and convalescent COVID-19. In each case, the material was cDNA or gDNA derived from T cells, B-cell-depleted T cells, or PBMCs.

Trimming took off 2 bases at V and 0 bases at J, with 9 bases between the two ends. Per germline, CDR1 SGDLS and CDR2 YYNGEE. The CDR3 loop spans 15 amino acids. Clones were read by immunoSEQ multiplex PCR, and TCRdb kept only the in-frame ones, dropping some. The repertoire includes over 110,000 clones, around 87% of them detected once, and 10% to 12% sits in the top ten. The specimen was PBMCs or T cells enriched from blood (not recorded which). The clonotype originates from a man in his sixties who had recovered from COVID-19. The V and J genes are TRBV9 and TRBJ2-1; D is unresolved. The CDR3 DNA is TGTGCCAGCAGCGTCTACTCGAGCTCCTACAATGAGCAGTTCTTC. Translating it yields CASSVYSSSYNEQFF.